The clone carrying this TCR beta chain was picked up a small number of times. The antigen is unknown. Other DNA sequences in the sample encode the same CDR3. The data were taken from a study of shared clonotypes between healthy human individuals. Overall study results and limits: Richness estimates generally favored naive over memory subsets.

The investigators split CD4+ cells into a CD45RA+ naive subset and a CD45RA-negative memory subset. Repertoires were generated with immunoSEQ multiplex PCR, while TCRdb's copy carries only in-frame clones and drops some. The table shows about 2.4 million clones, with 93% occurring only once. Specimen: naive CD4+ T cells from PBMCs. Subset indicated: CD45RA+ positively selected. The sequence derives from a young man in good health. Some clones in this sample may be carry-over from other donors' samples.

CDR3 sequence (DNA): TGTGCCAGCAGTTACTCAGGGTCTGGGGCCAACGTCCTGACTTTC. Translating it yields CASSYSGSGANVLTF. The chain joins TRBV6-5 to TRBJ2-6; D is unclear. CDR1 and CDR2 (germline): MNHEY, SVGAGI. Between the trimmed V and J ends, which lost 0 bases and 1 base, there was a span of 4 bases. The CDR3 extends over 15 amino acids.